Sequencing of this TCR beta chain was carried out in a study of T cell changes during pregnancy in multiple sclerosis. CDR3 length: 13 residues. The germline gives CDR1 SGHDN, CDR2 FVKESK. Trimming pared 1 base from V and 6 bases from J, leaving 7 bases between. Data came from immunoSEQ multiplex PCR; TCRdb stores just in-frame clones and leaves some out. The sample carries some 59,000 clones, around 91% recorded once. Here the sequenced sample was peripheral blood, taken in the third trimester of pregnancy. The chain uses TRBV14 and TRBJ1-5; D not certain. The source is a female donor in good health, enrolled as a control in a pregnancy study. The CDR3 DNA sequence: TGTGCCAGCAGCCAAGGGGGAGTTCAGCCCCAGCATTTT. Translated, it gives CASSQGGVQPQHF.